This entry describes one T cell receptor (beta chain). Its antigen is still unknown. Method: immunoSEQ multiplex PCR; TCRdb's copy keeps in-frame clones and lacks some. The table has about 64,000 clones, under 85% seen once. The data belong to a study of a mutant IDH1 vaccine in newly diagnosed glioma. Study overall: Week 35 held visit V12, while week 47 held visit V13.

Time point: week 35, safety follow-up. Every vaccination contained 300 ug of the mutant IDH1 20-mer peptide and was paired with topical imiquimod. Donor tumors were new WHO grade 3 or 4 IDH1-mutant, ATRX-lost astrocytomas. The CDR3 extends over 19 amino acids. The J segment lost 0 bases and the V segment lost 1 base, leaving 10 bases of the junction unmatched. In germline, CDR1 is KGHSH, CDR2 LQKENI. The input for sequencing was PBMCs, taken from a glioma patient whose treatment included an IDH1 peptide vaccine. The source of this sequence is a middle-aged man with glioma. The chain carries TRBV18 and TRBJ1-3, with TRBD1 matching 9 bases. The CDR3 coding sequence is TGTGCCAGCTCACCACTTGTCCCGGGACAGGGCAGCTCTGGAAACACCATATATTTT. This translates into CASSPLVPGQGSSGNTIYF.